This TCR beta chain emerged from a study of blood T cell repertoires in COVID-19 (dated by TCRdb to the early 2020s). In terms of the full investigation: Samples from collaborators originated in the United States, Italy and Spain and spanned both the acute and convalescent phases of COVID-19. The material from the prospective study consisted of cDNA or gDNA derived from T cells, B-cell-depleted T cells, or PBMCs. The dataset comprised deeply sampled blood TCRbeta repertoires from subjects exposed to, actively infected with, or recovered from COVID-19. The repertoires were made available in a free public database intended to serve as a resource for research on the immune response to SARS-CoV-2. The samples were drawn from the first 160 participants of the ongoing ImmuneRACE study and from more than 1,000 subjects provided by 6 global collaborators. Sample metadata almost always included a de-identified subject ID, COVID-19 status, age in years and sex. HLA class I and class II types, where available, came from metadata supplied by the sample provider rather than from assay-based typing. The research as a whole found: Clinical and demographic metadata were provided uncurated, with the amount varying by source and participant.

The immunoSEQ Assay, a bias-controlled multiplex PCR, was used to amplify TCRbeta CDR3 regions from genomic DNA. The authors' analysis ran thus. The number of nucleated cells in each sample was estimated from the amplification of reference gene primers within the assay. To quantify the absolute abundance of each unique TCRbeta CDR3 rearrangement, sequence reads were collapsed and filtered. For each sample, productive Simpson clonality was calculated as the square root of Simpson's diversity index over productive rearrangements. The clones in this table, taken by TCRdb from immuneACCESS, are in-frame only. Not every clone is retained; where verified, under half of the shortfall comes from an unresolved V gene, and the cause of the rest is unknown. The V and J calls and clone size were taken over from that table, and D and trimming were inferred from the DNA. The sample includes 96,000 or so clones, with roughly 90% observed a single time. 2.9% of the sample is taken by the ten largest.

Including cysteine and phenylalanine, the CDR3 has 15 amino acids. The DNA shown is the 45-base CDR3, in frame from base 1. CDR1 and CDR2 are drawn from the germline V gene: SGHRS, YFSETQ. Trimming takes 0 bases from V and 3 bases from J, and the germline ends sit 9 bases apart. Remarks on this clone: This clone's antigen is unknown. It has no much larger one-base neighbor in the sample; base qualities were not kept.

Collaborating institutions collected whole blood in K2EDTA tubes following their own protocols. For TCRbeta analysis, collaborator samples were shipped as frozen whole blood, as isolated PBMCs, or as DNA extracted from either sample type. This clonotype originated in a woman older than 75 with acute or convalescent COVID-19. The chain was built from TRBV5-1 and TRBJ2-2, with TRBD2 tentatively as D gene (5 bases match). The sequenced sample was peripheral blood. The DNA sequence is given as TGCGCCAGCAGCTTGGGAGGGTCCGACACCGGGGAGCTGTTTTTT. Its protein reads: CASSLGGSDTGELFF.